This TCR beta chain comes out of a study of spatial heterogeneity in lung cancer. As for the study in general: Beta-chain sequences were consistently detected more often than alpha-chain sequences. Study-level results: TCRs found ubiquitously expanded in tumor appeared in blood more at resection than at follow-up.

This clonotype has a handful of counts. The antigen is undetermined. Specified time point: blood at routine non-recurrence follow-up after resection. TCRdb reanalysed the 5' RACE reads using MiXCR and keeps one entry per CDR3 protein. The data contain tens of thousands of distinct CDR3 sequences, 9% to 10% of them seen just once; the ten biggest clones take up about a fifth. The CDR3 covers 18 residues. Germline V gives CDR1 LNHNV, CDR2 YYDKDF (reference sequence). V lost 0 bases and J 0 bases, leaving 15 bases between the germline ends. The clonotype was recovered from a male donor with early-stage non-small cell lung cancer. The sample consisted of PBMCs, taken at follow-up. The V and J genes are TRBV15 and TRBJ1-3; no definite D call. CDR3 sequence reads: CATSRDPGRINSGNTIYF. The CDR3 region has the DNA TGTGCCACCAGCAGAGATCCTGGCAGGATTAACTCTGGAAACACCATATATTTT.